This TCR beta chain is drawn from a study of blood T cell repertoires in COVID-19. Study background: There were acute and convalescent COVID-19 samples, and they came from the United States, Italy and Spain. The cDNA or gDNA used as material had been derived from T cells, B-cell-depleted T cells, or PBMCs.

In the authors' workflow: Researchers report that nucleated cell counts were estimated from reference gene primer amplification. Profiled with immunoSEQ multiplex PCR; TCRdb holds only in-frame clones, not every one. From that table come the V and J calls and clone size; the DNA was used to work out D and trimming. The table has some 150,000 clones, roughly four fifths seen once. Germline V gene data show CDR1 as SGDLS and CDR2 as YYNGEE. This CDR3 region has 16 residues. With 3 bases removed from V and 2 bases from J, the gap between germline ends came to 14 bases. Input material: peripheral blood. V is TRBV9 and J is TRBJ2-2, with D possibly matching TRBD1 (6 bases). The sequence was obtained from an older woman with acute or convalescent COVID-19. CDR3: CASSETQGFNTGELFF. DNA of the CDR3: TGTGCCAGCAGCGAAACCCAGGGGTTTAACACCGGGGAGCTGTTTTTT.